The next 11 T cell receptor beta chains were all read from a single sample in a study of blood T cell repertoires in COVID-19 (TCRdb year 2020). Library construction relied on the immunoSEQ multiplex PCR assay. TCRdb took this table from immuneACCESS and kept in-frame rearrangements with V and J called. Such tables lack part of the clones; where checked against another copy, unresolved V genes explain under half of the gap, and the rest is unexplained. Within this sample are some 200,000 clones, with roughly 84% of them counted one time only. The ten largest clones take up roughly 13% of the sample. The sequenced sample was peripheral blood. Source of these receptors: a human donor in a cohort sampled during active COVID-19.

The genes are TRBV7-2 and TRBJ2-2; TRBD2 might be the D (6 bases). In germline, CDR1 is SGHTA, CDR2 FQGNSA. V lost 5 bases and J 4 bases, leaving 17 bases between the germline ends. The CDR3 runs 16 residues. The CDR3 loop reads CASSPRERYITGELFF. DNA of the CDR3: TGTGCCAGCAGCCCTCGGGAGCGGTACATCACCGGGGAGCTGTTTTTT. Complete variable domain (other parts from reference TRBV7-2 and TRBJ2-2): GAGVSQSPSNKVTEKGKDVELRCDPISGHTALYWYRQSLGQGLEFLIYFQGNSAPDKSGLPSDRFSAERTGGSVSTLTIQRTQQEDSAVYLCASSPRERYITGELFFGEGSRLTVL.

V usage is TRBV27 and J usage is TRBJ1-2; 8 nucleotides agree with TRBD1. The CDR3 spans 15 residues. V dropped 10 bases and J dropped 7; count of bases not matched to a gene: 17. Looked up from germline, CDR1 is MNHEY and CDR2 is SMNVEV (reference sequence). CDR3 region: CAIMDREGRLGGYTF. DNA for the CDR3: TGTGCCATTATGGACAGGGAAGGGAGATTAGGTGGCTACACCTTC.

This rearrangement joins TRBV7-2 to TRBJ2-1, with 7 bases aligning to TRBD1. The CDR3 covers 17 residues. Germline V CDR1 and CDR2: SGHTA, FQGNSA. After removal of 7 bases from V and 5 bases from J, the junction contained 17 bases not matched to a gene. CDR3 DNA sequence: TGTGCCAGCAACGTAGCCCCCCAGGTCAGGGGGAACAATGAGCAGTTCTTC. It yields the protein CASNVAPQVRGNNEQFF.

J is TRBJ2-1 and V is TRBV28; possible D gene TRBD2, 5 bases. V gave up 3 bases and J gave up 6 bases, with 15 bases separating them. The CDR3 extends over 15 amino acids. CDR1 and CDR2 (germline): MDHEN, SYDVKM. CDR3 in amino acids: CASSFLRVPFNEQFF. Here the CDR3 DNA reads TGTGCCAGCAGTTTTCTGAGGGTTCCCTTCAATGAGCAGTTCTTC.

This rearrangement joins TRBV7-9 to TRBJ2-1; D is undetermined. The CDR3 covers 13 residues. Trimming stripped 5 bases from V and 7 bases from J, with 12 bases between. Germline V gene sequence: CDR1 SEHNR, CDR2 FQNEAQ (reference sequence). The CDR3 region has the DNA TGTGCCAGCAGCGCCGTGACTGAAAATGAGCAGTTCTTC. It encodes CASSAVTENEQFF.

This chain uses TRBV3-1 (or the pseudogene TRBV3-2) with TRBJ2-7, with 10 positions matching TRBD2. From germline, CDR1 is LGHDT and CDR2 YNNKEL (reference sequence). This CDR3 has 15 amino acids. Trimming cost V 3 bases and J 0 bases; bases outside gene matches: 2. Written as DNA, the CDR3 is TGTGCCAGCAGCCATACTAGCGGGGCCTCCTACGAGCAGTACTTC. Translating it yields CASSHTSGASYEQYF.

This clone was seen just once. CDR3 in DNA: TGTGCCAGCAGCGCCCGGGACAGGGGCTCCTACGAGCAGTACTTC. It codes for CASSARDRGSYEQYF. The V gene is TRBV7-2, the J gene TRBJ2-7; 10 positions agree with TRBD1. Germline CDR1 and CDR2: SGHTA and FQGNSA. This CDR3 contains 15 residues. V lost 5 bases and J lost 0; bases outside the gene matches: 4.

V is TRBV30 and J is TRBJ1-2, with TRBD1 as a possible D gene (6 bases). Per germline, CDR1 GTSNPN and CDR2 SVGIG (reference sequence). Trimming removed 3 bases at V and 8 bases at J, with 25 bases between. The CDR3 has 16 residues. This CDR3 reads CAWSPRQAPRGGGYTF. CDR3 DNA: TGTGCCTGGAGCCCTCGACAGGCCCCTCGAGGTGGCGGCTACACCTTC.

This clone was recorded only once. The chain is built from TRBV12-3 or TRBV12-4 and TRBJ1-1, with unresolved D. This CDR3 has 13 residues. V shed 1 base and J shed 0 bases, with 3 bases lying between them. CDR3 in DNA: TGTGCCAGCAGTTTAGGGCTGAACACTGAAGCTTTCTTT. Amino acids: CASSLGLNTEAFF.

V and J are TRBV15 and TRBJ2-1; TRBD1 is a possible D gene (6 bases). From germline, CDR1 is LNHNV and CDR2 YYDKDF (reference sequence). The CDR3 length is 12 residues. V lost 3 bases, J lost 12 bases, and 12 bases lay in between. CDR3 sequence (DNA): TGTGCCACCAGCAGCGGACAGCAGGCGCAGTTCTTC. Amino acid sequence: CATSSGQQAQFF.

The rearrangement links TRBV19 to TRBJ2-1; 8 bases map to TRBD1. Germline CDR1 reads LNHDA; CDR2 reads SQIVND (reference sequence). The CDR3 totals 14 residues. The ends lost 6 bases at V and 1 base at J; junction bases unmatched: 2. The CDR3, as DNA: TGTGCCAGTAGCTGGACAGGGTCCTACAATGAGCAGTTCTTC. Its translation: CASSWTGSYNEQFF.